In its sample, the clone carrying this T cell receptor beta chain was seen a few times. Germline is not matched at one junction end, which may reflect a read error. The CDR3 has 15 residues. This sample was included in a study of blood T cells in healthy people across ages. PCR was performed a second time for roughly 7 to 12 cycles using a sample-barcoded 5' primer and a J-beta primer mix. The template-switch adaptor, which had 12 random nucleotides, put a tag on each cDNA molecule. TCRdb itself ran the 5' RACE reads through MiXCR, one entry per CDR3 protein. This repertoire shows fewer than 2,000,000 distinct CDR3 sequences, approximately 40% found once; its top ten account for about 21%.

The chain joins TRBV12-3 or TRBV12-4 to TRBJ2-1; TRBD2 aligns across 10 bases. The receptor comes from a human donor in good health. The sample comprised blood. The CDR3, as DNA: TGTGCCAACAGTCCGGAGCGGGGGGGCCGCAATGAGCAGTTCTTC. It specifies CANSPERGGRNEQFF.